This T cell receptor beta chain is drawn from a study of OX40 agonist ivuxolimab in advanced cancers. As for the study in general: Under the entry rules, prior anti-PD-1, anti-PD-L1 or anti-CTLA-4 therapy was allowed, and around 40% had some.

Assay used: immunoSEQ multiplex PCR; TCRdb lists only in-frame clones, some missing. This repertoire shows about 77,000 clones, just over 90% found once; its top ten account for around 4.8%. Exclusion of a patient followed from autoimmune disease history or systemic immunosuppression. Patients had blood sampled at baseline and again on cycle 4 day 1 and cycle 7 day 1. The CDR3 loop spans 15 amino acids. With 8 bases clipped from V and 5 bases from J, the junction kept 12 bases outside the gene matches. Germline CDR1 is LNHDA and CDR2 is SQIVND (reference sequence). This specimen consisted of CD4+ or CD8+ T cells sorted from blood, obtained in a trial of the OX40 agonist ivuxolimab. The source is an adult with an advanced solid tumor such as melanoma, head and neck, liver or kidney cancer. The V call is TRBV19, the J call TRBJ1-1, with 9 bases matching TRBD1. CDR3 coding DNA: TGTGCCAGTTTCCAGAAGGGACAGGGTAATACTGAAGCTTTCTTT. This sequence encodes CASFQKGQGNTEAFF.